The text below deals with one TCR beta chain. Its target is not known. A much larger clone sits a single nucleotide away, making a read error possible. Researchers made TCR cDNA using 5'RACE template switching, and this step added a universal primer site and UMIs. TCRdb ran MiXCR on the 5' RACE reads and lists one entry per CDR3 protein. The sample has around 300,000 distinct CDR3 sequences; roughly 4.3% are singletons. This specimen comes from a study of T cells after yellow fever vaccination. Study-wide context: Preparation used SMART-Seq v4 Ultra Low Input for the low-cell-number fractions. Study results and limitations: Peaking faster, on day 5 versus 15, the secondary response was nonetheless weaker. Abundant bulk-population clonotypes could contaminate the FACS-sorted repertoires.

CDR1 is SEHNR and CDR2 is FQNEAQ in the germline V gene (reference sequence). The CDR3 is 12 residues long. Trimming stripped 5 bases from V and 8 bases from J, with 9 bases between. The material was PBMCs, obtained 5 days after the yellow fever booster vaccination. The chain has TRBV7-9 and TRBJ1-4; D gene unclear. The source of this sequence is a man between 18 and 29 years old who received the YFV17D yellow fever vaccine. The CDR3 sequence: CASSRPREKLFF. The CDR3 DNA reads as TGTGCCAGCAGCCGCCCCCGCGAAAAACTGTTTTTT.